These 15 T cell receptor beta chains were all obtained from the same sample, sequenced in a study of shared clonotypes between healthy human individuals (dated by TCRdb to 2018 to 2021). Library preparation used the immunoSEQ multiplex PCR assay. Entries here come from immuneACCESS through TCRdb and include only in-frame sequences with V and J called. Some clones fail to appear in such tables; in the studies checked, an unresolved V gene covers under half of the shortfall, and the cause of the remainder is unknown. For this sample the table gives about 600,000 clones, of which around 78% were detected only once. Around 13% of the sample is in the top ten clones. Sequenced material: PBMCs. The receptors derive from a woman in her thirties or forties in good health. Some clones in this sample may be carry-over from other donors' samples.

This clone was picked up one time. The gene calls are TRBV2 and TRBJ2-3, with TRBD2 matching 7 bases. This CDR3 is 15 amino acids long. Germline V gives CDR1 SNHLY, CDR2 FYNNEI. V dropped 7 bases and J dropped 0; count of bases not matched to a gene: 7. Here the CDR3 DNA reads TGTGCCAGCACCTCTAGCGGCGGAAGCACAGATACGCAGTATTTT. Amino acid sequence: CASTSSGGSTDTQYF.

This clone was seen only a few times. The chain is built from TRBV11-3 and TRBJ2-7, with a weak D call TRBD1 (6 bases). The CDR3 extends over 12 amino acids. Trimming shortened V by 4 bases and J by 8 bases, and 12 bases separated the two germline ends. Per germline, CDR1 SGHNT and CDR2 YENEEA. The CDR3 coding sequence is TGTGCCAGCAGCTCAAGAGGGGGTAAGCAGTACTTC. Translating it yields CASSSRGGKQYF. The whole variable domain, remainder taken from reference TRBV11-3 and TRBJ2-7, is EAGVVQSPRYKIIEKKQPVAFWCNPISGHNTLYWYLQNLGQGPELLIRYENEEAVDDSQLPKDRFSAERLKGVDSTLKIQPAELGDSAVYLCASSSRGGKQYFGPGTRLTVT.

This chain uses TRBV28 with TRBJ2-5, with 7 nucleotides matching TRBD2. The J call could be wrong; TRBJ2-7 is a better fit for the DNA end. This CDR3 is built from 13 residues. Germline loops: CDR1 MDHEN, CDR2 SYDVKM. The CDR3 spells CASSQAGSYEQYF. The CDR3 DNA reads TGTGCCAGCAGTCAAGCGGGATCCTACGAGCAGTACTTC.

Only a few counts were recorded for this clone. This sequence joins TRBV5-1 and TRBJ1-4; the D is unclear. The germline V gene has CDR1 SGHRS and CDR2 YFSETQ. The V end was cut by 1 base, the J end by 3 bases, with 16 bases between. This CDR3 has 17 residues. DNA of the CDR3: TGCGCCAGCAGCTTGACGGGCCAGGTCTCAGCTAATGAAAAACTGTTTTTT. Its translation: CASSLTGQVSANEKLFF.

V usage is TRBV28 and J usage is TRBJ2-5; TRBD2 is a possible D gene (5 bases). The CDR3 runs to 13 residues. Germline loops: CDR1 MDHEN, CDR2 SYDVKM. V was pared by 6 bases and J by 11 bases, with 19 bases between. The CDR3 bases are TGTGCCAGCAGCCCAGTTCCACTTGGGGAGCAGTACTTC. Its protein is CASSPVPLGEQYF.

J is TRBJ2-3 and V is TRBV2; TRBD1 matches at 11 bases. The junction had 10 bases not matched to a gene; V was cut back by 6 bases and J by 8 bases. Germline V gene lookup returns CDR1 SNHLY and CDR2 FYNNEI. The CDR3 contains 15 residues. Here the CDR3 reads CASSDLGTGGGTQYF. The CDR3 DNA is TGTGCCAGCAGCGACCTCGGGACAGGGGGGGGTACGCAGTATTTT. Looking up the rest from reference TRBV2 and TRBJ2-3 gives the full variable domain: EPEVTQTPSHQVTQMGQEVILRCVPISNHLYFYWYRQILGQKVEFLVSFYNNEISEKSEIFDDQFSVERPDGSNFTLKIRSTKLEDSAMYFCASSDLGTGGGTQYFGPGTRLTVL.

With regard to this clone: The same CDR3 is also encoded by other DNA sequences in this sample. The chain links TRBV29-1 to TRBJ1-1; D perhaps matches TRBD1 (6 bases). The CDR3 totals 13 residues. Trimming left V 4 bases short and J 1 base short, with 10 bases between. Germline loops: CDR1 SQVTM, CDR2 ANQGSEA. The CDR3 reads CSVGRGGNTEAFF. CDR3 DNA: TGCAGCGTTGGGAGGGGGGGGAACACTGAAGCTTTCTTT.

V and J are TRBV7-2 and TRBJ2-3, with 12 bases fitting TRBD2. Germline lookup yields CDR1 SGHTA and CDR2 FQGNSA. The CDR3 is made up of 15 amino acids. With 4 bases clipped from V and 5 bases from J, the junction kept 4 bases outside the gene matches. In DNA, the CDR3 is TGTGCCAGCAGCTCCTCGGGACTAGCGGGAGATACGCAGTATTTT. Translation gives CASSSSGLAGDTQYF.

This clone has ten or more counts. The chain joins TRBV7-3 to TRBJ2-5, with D possibly TRBD1 on 6 matching bases. The CDR3 totals 15 residues. V was cut by 1 base and J by 4 bases, with 13 bases left in between. The germline V gene has CDR1 SGHTA and CDR2 FQGTGA. CDR3 coding DNA: TGTGCCAGCAGCTTAAATGCAGGGGCCCGAGAGACCCAGTACTTC. Translated: CASSLNAGARETQYF.

The J gene is TRBJ2-5, the V gene TRBV9; D possibly corresponds to TRBD2 (5 bases). The germline V and J ends were trimmed by 2 bases and 5 bases, with 13 bases remaining between them. This CDR3 has 14 residues. Per germline, CDR1 SGDLS and CDR2 YYNGEE. The CDR3 nucleotides read TGTGCCAGCAGCGTCCTACTAGATGGGGAGACCCAGTACTTC. Translation gives CASSVLLDGETQYF.

V usage is TRBV30 and J usage is TRBJ1-2; D may be TRBD1 (6 bases). This CDR3 has 17 residues. Between the trimmed V and J ends, which lost 2 bases and 4 bases, there was a span of 23 bases. Germline lookup yields CDR1 GTSNPN and CDR2 SVGIG (reference sequence). CDR3 in amino acids: CAWSRTGLEGPLYGYTF. CDR3 DNA: TGTGCCTGGAGTCGAACAGGGCTGGAAGGCCCGCTCTATGGCTACACCTTC.

The sample holds one count of this clone. The genes are TRBV10-3 and TRBJ1-1; TRBD1 is a possible D gene (5 bases). This CDR3 comprises 14 residues. Germline V CDR1 and CDR2: ENHRY, SYGVKD. Trimming left V 6 bases short and J 2 bases short, with 13 bases between. In DNA, the CDR3 is TGTGCCATCAGGGGGACGGGGCCAAACACTGAAGCTTTCTTT. It specifies CAIRGTGPNTEAFF.

This chain uses TRBV27 with TRBJ1-4; 7 bases match TRBD1. The CDR3 is 17 residues long. V was pared by 5 bases and J by 5 bases, with 14 bases of the junction left unmatched. The germline V gene encodes CDR1 MNHEY and CDR2 SMNVEV (reference sequence). The CDR3 is CASSRRTGGRVNEKLFF. The CDR3 DNA reads as TGTGCCAGCAGTCGACGGACAGGCGGAAGGGTAAATGAAAAACTGTTTTTT.

The rearrangement uses TRBV30 and TRBJ2-1, with D perhaps matching TRBD1 or TRBD2 (5 bases each). V was clipped by 0 bases and J by 5 bases, with 20 bases between them. The germline CDR1 and CDR2 sequences are GTSNPN and SVGIG (reference sequence). The CDR3 loop spans 17 amino acids. CDR3 sequence (DNA): TGTGCCTGGAGTGTACCCCGTACCGGGACGGAGAACAATGAGCAGTTCTTC. This gives the protein CAWSVPRTGTENNEQFF.

The rearrangement uses TRBV11-3 and TRBJ2-1; TRBD2 aligns across 10 bases. The germline V gene encodes CDR1 SGHNT and CDR2 YENEEA. V lost 5 bases to trimming and J lost 0 bases; unmatched junction nucleotides: 7. The CDR3 contains 17 residues. For the CDR3, the DNA is TGTGCCAGCAGCCCAGGACTAGCGGCAAGCTCCTACAATGAGCAGTTCTTC. This sequence encodes CASSPGLAASSYNEQFF.